These T cell receptor beta chains were read from a single sample in a study of breast tumors, draining lymph nodes, adjacent tissues. Each CDR3 protein gets one entry after TCRdb re-called the multiplex PCR reads with MiXCR. The sample has 55,000 to 75,000 distinct CDR3 sequences, approximately 47% seen once; the top ten hold 8.4%. What was sequenced was breast tumor tissue. These receptor sequences come from a female donor with breast cancer. Some clones in this sample may be carry-over from other donors' samples. Each CDR3 is given with its conserved first and last residue.

TRBJ1-4,TRBV7-9,CASRATNEKLFF
TRBJ2-7,TRBV12-3/TRBV12-4,CASSLRGYEQYF
TRBJ2-5,TRBV7-8,CASSLAVLASGETQYF
TRBJ1-6,TRBV4-1,CASSHPPGQGVHNSPLHF
TRBJ2-2,TRBV7-9,CASSYDSFAPGELFF
TRBJ2-2,TRBV19,CASSLSGGIMTGELFF
TRBJ2-6,TRBV6-5,CASGHKGQSFSGANVLTF
TRBJ2-5,TRBV12-3/TRBV12-4,CASSGGQGQETQYF
TRBJ2-3,TRBV20-1,CSAEPGTADTQYF
TRBJ1-2,TRBV20-1,CSAKRWGLGNGYTF
TRBJ2-7,TRBV9,CASSGRAVQYF
TRBJ2-1,TRBV20-1,CSVLDLGTGNNEQFF
TRBJ2-1,TRBV29-1,CSASSGGQGARVSYNEQFF
TRBJ1-1,TRBV12-3/TRBV12-4,CASSSRDRVGHTEAFF
TRBJ1-2,TRBV7-8,CASSFYICSASLVGVDYGYTF
TRBJ1-1,TRBV11-2,CASSSSQGWTEAFF
TRBJ2-7,TRBV6-5,CASSHSRPGTYEQYF
TRBJ2-7,TRBV6-1,CASSERYYEQYF
TRBJ1-6,TRBV25-1,CASSYAGGYNSPLHF
TRBJ2-7,TRBV7-2,CASIGGENSYEQYF
TRBJ2-3,TRBV20-1,CSARQASGTDTQYF
TRBJ2-4,TRBV11-2,CASSQDSWASGIRLAKNIQYF
TRBJ2-3,TRBV12-3/TRBV12-4,CASSLTAAKYF
TRBJ1-4,TRBV7-3,CASSLTGDRGREKLFF
TRBJ1-6,TRBV15,CATSLEGTRNSPLHF
TRBJ2-1,TRBV30,CAWSGSPYNEQFF
TRBJ2-7,TRBV20-1,CSLLAREQYF
TRBJ1-1,TRBV6-2/TRBV6-3,CASSLVGAPTEAFF
TRBJ2-3,TRBV3-1,CASSPTGTSTDTQYF
TRBJ2-7,TRBV29-1,CSVGQGLRRFEQYF
TRBJ1-2,TRBV27,CASRTGTLGYGYTF
TRBJ2-2,TRBV12-3/TRBV12-4,CASSFDRGNAGELFF
TRBJ1-2,TRBV7-2,CASSLRTGQYGYTF
TRBJ1-4,TRBV7-2,CASSLRDSPLSNEKLFF
TRBJ1-2,TRBV18,CASSPSGRFYGYTF
TRBJ2-7,TRBV7-9,CASSERDRGSYEQYF
TRBJ1-2,TRBV2,CASSERGQGRNGYTF
TRBJ1-4,TRBV9,CASSVGAGREKLFF
TRBJ2-7,TRBV5-5,CASSSRDRAYEQYF
TRBJ2-1,TRBV11-3,CAGSLTASGRYNEQFF
TRBJ2-7,TRBV9,CASGARAIPYGQYF
TRBJ2-3,TRBV12-3/TRBV12-4,CASSLGTSGGTQYF
TRBJ2-5,TRBV7-9,CASSSLVAGGPWETQYF
TRBJ2-7,TRBV5-1,CASSVAGTGGIYEQYF
TRBJ1-5,TRBV6-1,CAISGEQSNQPQHF
TRBJ2-3,TRBV5-5,CASSTGPSSTDTQYF
TRBJ1-2,TRBV12-5,CASGTPRAPQLYGYTF
TRBJ2-7,TRBV6-1,CASIRDSQYSYEQYF
TRBJ2-5,TRBV19,CASSIRLPGWGETQYF
TRBJ1-6,TRBV12-3/TRBV12-4,CASSAGTGASPLHF
TRBJ1-2,TRBV9,CASSGPDGYTF
TRBJ1-2,TRBV6-1,CASKGGREDYGYTF
TRBJ1-1,TRBV7-8,CASSTPRGLNTEAFF
TRBJ1-6,TRBV9,CASSAALHF
TRBJ2-3,TRBV28,CASSNSGGNEQYF
TRBJ2-7,TRBV20-1,CSARDFMTGLPYEQYF
TRBJ2-3,TRBV3-1,CASSPPFSTDTQYF